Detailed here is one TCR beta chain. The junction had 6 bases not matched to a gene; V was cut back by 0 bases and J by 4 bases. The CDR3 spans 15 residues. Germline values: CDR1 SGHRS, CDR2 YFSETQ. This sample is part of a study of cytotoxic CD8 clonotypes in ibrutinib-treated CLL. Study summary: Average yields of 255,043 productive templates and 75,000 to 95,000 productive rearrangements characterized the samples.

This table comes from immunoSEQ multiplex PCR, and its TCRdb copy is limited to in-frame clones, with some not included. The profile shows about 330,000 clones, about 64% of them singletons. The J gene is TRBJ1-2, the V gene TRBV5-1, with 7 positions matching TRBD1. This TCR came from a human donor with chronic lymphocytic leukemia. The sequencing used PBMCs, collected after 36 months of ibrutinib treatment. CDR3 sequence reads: CASSLELGGTYGYTF. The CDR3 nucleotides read TGCGCCAGCAGCTTGGAACTAGGGGGCACCTATGGCTACACCTTC.